A selection of T cell receptor beta chains follows, all from one sample in a study of T cells in localized non-small cell lung cancer. TCRdb's copy holds only in-frame clones and misses some; the assay was immunoSEQ multiplex PCR. Of roughly 90,000 clones in the sample, roughly 90% are singletons; the top ten hold over 4%. Sample: PBMCs, taken before any cancer treatment. The receptors were gathered from a woman aged 35-70 years with stage II squamous cell lung carcinoma. The CDR3 runs from the conserved cysteine through the conserved F or W. Rows give clone size only sometimes, using once, few, many, or a class for an expanded clone.

TRBV6-6,TRBJ2-2,NA,CASSYSTGELFF
TRBV29-1,TRBJ1-3,NA,CSFTPGLGGSGEGPGSGNTIYF
TRBV4-1,TRBJ1-1,NA,CASSPLTVNTEAFF
TRBV5-1,TRBJ2-3,NA,CASTIQPGSTDTQYF
TRBV28,TRBJ1-4,NA,CASSSPGRGNEKLFF
TRBV28,TRBJ1-1,NA,CASSGATEAFF
TRBV19,TRBJ1-2,NA,CASIPGTHANYGYTF
TRBV27,TRBJ2-7,NA,CASSLLVGFHEQYF
TRBV5-4,TRBJ2-5,NA,CASSSMTETQYF
TRBV15,TRBJ2-3,NA,CATSRERRGRGTQYF
TRBV18,TRBJ2-5,NA,CASSPSGGQETQYF
TRBV21-1,TRBJ1-2,NA,CASSHTLMDSIEGYTF
TRBV2,TRBJ2-1,once,CASSEGSGRGEQFF
TRBV15,TRBJ2-5,NA,CATSRVTSRGQETQYF